This entry describes one TCR beta chain. Its antigen is currently unknown. This record belongs to a study of T cell repertoires in cytomegalovirus infection. Across the study: CMV infection and matching HLA type were both indicated by public TCR beta signatures.

The germline V gene encodes CDR1 SGHTA and CDR2 FQGNSA. The CDR3 consists of 14 residues. V gave up 3 bases and J gave up 7 bases, with 15 bases separating them. General observations from the study: Ex vivo responses were dominated by HLA-C-restricted CMV-specific TCR beta clonotypes.

Via MiXCR, TCRdb re-called the reads, giving one row per CDR3 protein. The table records 150,000 or so distinct CDR3 sequences, approximately 30% of them present only once. The receptor comes from a human donor in good health (CMV status not recorded). Some clones in this sample may be carry-over from other donors' samples. This specimen was CD8+ T cells from cultured PBMCs, taken from culture after CMV antigen stimulation. The V gene is TRBV7-2, the J gene TRBJ1-1, with D possibly being TRBD1 (6 bases). DNA of the CDR3: TGTGCCAGCAGCTTCGACAGGCTAGTGGTTGAAGCTTTCTTT. This translates into CASSFDRLVVEAFF.